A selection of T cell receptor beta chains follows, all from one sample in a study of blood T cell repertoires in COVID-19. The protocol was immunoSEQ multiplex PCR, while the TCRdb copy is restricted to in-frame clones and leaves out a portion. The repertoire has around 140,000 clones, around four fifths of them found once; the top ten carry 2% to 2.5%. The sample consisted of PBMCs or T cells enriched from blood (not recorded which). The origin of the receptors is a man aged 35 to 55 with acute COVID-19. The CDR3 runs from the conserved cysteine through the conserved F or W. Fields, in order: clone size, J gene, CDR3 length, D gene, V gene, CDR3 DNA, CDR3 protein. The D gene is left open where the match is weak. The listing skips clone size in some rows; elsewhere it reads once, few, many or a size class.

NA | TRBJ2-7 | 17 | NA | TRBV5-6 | TGTGCCAGCACCCCGCAGGGGGTCTGGGGGGCTCGATACGAGCAGTACTTC | CASTPQGVWGARYEQYF
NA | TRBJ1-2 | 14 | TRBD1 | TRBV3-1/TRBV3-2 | TGTGCCAGCAGCCAGTGGACAGGGGAATATGGCTACACCTTC | CASSQWTGEYGYTF
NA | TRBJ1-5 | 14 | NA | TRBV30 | TGTGCCTGGACCCCACAGGGTAGCAATCAGCCCCAGCATTTT | CAWTPQGSNQPQHF
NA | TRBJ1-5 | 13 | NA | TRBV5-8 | TGTGCCAGCAGCTTCGAGATTCTTCAGCCCCAGCATTTT | CASSFEILQPQHF
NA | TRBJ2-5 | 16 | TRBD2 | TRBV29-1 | TGCAGCGTTTCTCCTTTGGCTAGCGGACCCCAAGAGACCCAGTACTTC | CSVSPLASGPQETQYF
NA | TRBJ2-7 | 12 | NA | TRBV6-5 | TGTGCCAGCAGCCCCGGGACCTACGAGCAGTACTTC | CASSPGTYEQYF
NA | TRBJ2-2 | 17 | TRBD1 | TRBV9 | TGTGCCAGCAGCTCATTACGGACAGGGGTTAACACCGGGGAGCTGTTTTTT | CASSSLRTGVNTGELFF
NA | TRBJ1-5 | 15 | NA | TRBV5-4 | TGTGCCAGCAGCTTGGATGGAGCACGGAATCAGCCCCAGCATTTT | CASSLDGARNQPQHF
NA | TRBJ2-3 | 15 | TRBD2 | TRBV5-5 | TGTGCCAGCAGCCGAGGACTAGCGCTCACAGATACGCAGTATTTT | CASSRGLALTDTQYF
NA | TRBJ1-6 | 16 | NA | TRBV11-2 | TGTGCCAGCAGCCGTCTTATGTGGGGGCGGGATTCACCCCTCCACTTT | CASSRLMWGRDSPLHF
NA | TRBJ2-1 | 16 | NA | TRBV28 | TGTGCCAGCAGTCGCTCAGGACTACCCTCTACCAATGAGCAGTTCTTC | CASSRSGLPSTNEQFF
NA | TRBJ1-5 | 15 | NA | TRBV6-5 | TGTGCCAGCAGTCAAATCCCAGGGGGCAATCAGCCCCAGCATTTT | CASSQIPGGNQPQHF
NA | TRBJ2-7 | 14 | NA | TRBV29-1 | TGCAGCGTTCTTAGAGCAGGGATTGGAAACGAGCAGTACTTC | CSVLRAGIGNEQYF
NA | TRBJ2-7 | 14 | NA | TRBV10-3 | TGTGCCATCAGTGAGAAGATGAGGATCTACGAGCAGTACTTC | CAISEKMRIYEQYF
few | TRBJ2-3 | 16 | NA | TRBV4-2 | TGTGCCAGCAGCCAAGAAACGGGAATTAAGACAGATACGCAGTATTTT | CASSQETGIKTDTQYF
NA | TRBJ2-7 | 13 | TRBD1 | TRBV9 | TGTGCCAGCACCGGACAGGATTCCTACGAGCAGTACTTC | CASTGQDSYEQYF
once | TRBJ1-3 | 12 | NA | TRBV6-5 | TGTGCCGTCATTTTCTCTGGAAACACCATATATTTT | CAVIFSGNTIYF
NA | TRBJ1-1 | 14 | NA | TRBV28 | TGTGCCAGCAGCCCGAGGCAGGGGATAACTGAAGCTTTCTTT | CASSPRQGITEAFF
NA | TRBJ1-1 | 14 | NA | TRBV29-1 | TGCAGCGTCACCTTGATGGGGGGTGACACTGAAGCTTTCTTT | CSVTLMGGDTEAFF
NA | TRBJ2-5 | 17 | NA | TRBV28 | TGTGCCAGCACCAGTCCCAGGTACGAACAACCACAAGAGACCCAGTACTTC | CASTSPRYEQPQETQYF
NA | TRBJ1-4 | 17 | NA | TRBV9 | TGTGCCAGCAGCCCGGATCCGGGAGGACGAACTAATGAAAAACTGTTTTTT | CASSPDPGGRTNEKLFF
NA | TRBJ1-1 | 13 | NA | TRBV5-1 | TGCGCCAGCAGCTTACAGGGTCAAAATGAAGCTTTCTTT | CASSLQGQNEAFF
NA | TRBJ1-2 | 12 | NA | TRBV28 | TGTGCCAGCAGTTTATCTCAGGGCGACTACACCTTC | CASSLSQGDYTF
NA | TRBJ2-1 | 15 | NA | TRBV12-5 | TGTGCTAGTGCCCCCAGACTCAGCTCCTACAATGAGCAGTTCTTC | CASAPRLSSYNEQFF
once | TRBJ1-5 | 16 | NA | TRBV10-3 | TGTGCCATCAGTGAGGGCAGGGGCCTGGTTTATCAGCCCCAGCATTTT | CAISEGRGLVYQPQHF
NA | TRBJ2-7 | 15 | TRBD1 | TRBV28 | TGTGCCAGCAGTACTAGGGACAGGGGCTTGGACGAGCAGTACTTC | CASSTRDRGLDEQYF
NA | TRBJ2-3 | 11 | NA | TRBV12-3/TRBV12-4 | TGTGCCAGCAGTCTAACAGATACGCAGTATTTT | CASSLTDTQYF
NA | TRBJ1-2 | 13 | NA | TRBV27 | TGTGCCAGCAGGGCGGACTTTACCTATGGCTACACCTTC | CASRADFTYGYTF
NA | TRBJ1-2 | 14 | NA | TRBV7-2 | TGTGCCAGCAGCTTATCGAGGAATGACTATGGCTACACCTTC | CASSLSRNDYGYTF